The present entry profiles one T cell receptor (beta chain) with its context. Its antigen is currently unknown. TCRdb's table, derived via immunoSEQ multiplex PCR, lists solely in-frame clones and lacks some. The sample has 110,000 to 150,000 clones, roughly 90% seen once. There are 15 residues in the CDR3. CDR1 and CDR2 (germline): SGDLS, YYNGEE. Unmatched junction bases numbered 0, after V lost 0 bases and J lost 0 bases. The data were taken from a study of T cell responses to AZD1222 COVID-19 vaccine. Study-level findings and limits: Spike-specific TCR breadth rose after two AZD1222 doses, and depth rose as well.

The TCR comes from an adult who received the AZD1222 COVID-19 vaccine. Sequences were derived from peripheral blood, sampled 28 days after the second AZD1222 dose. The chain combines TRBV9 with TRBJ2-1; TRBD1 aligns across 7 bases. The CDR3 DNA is TGTGCCAGCAGCGTAGCAGGGGGCTCCTACAATGAGCAGTTCTTC. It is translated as CASSVAGGSYNEQFF.